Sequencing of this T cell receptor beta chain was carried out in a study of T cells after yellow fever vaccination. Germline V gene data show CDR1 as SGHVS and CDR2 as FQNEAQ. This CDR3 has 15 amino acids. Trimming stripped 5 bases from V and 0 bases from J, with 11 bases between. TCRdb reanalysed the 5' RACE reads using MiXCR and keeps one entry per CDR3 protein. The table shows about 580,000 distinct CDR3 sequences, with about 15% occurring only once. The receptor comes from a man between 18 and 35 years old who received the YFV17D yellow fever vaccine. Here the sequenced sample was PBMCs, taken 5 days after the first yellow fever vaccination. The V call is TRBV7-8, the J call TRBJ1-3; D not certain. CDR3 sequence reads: CASSLWADSGNTIYF. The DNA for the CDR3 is TGTGCCAGCAGCCTTTGGGCTGACTCTGGAAACACCATATATTTT.